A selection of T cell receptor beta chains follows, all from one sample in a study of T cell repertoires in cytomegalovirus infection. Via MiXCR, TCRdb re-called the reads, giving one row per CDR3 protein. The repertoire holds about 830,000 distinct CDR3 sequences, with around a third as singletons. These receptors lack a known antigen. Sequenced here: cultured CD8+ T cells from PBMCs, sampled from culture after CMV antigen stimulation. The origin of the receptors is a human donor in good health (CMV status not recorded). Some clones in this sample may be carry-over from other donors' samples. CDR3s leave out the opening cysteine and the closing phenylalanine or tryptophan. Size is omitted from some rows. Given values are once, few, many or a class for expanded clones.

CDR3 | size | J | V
ASSLSFGTSGGIAKNIQY | . | TRBJ2-4 | TRBV28
ASSWDSGTEAF | . | TRBJ1-1 | TRBV11-3
ASSQDPGRGSYEQY | . | TRBJ2-7 | TRBV4-1
ASSPPQGGEEQF | few | TRBJ2-1 | TRBV18
ASSPDWREETQY | . | TRBJ2-5 | TRBV28
ASSQEPGQGLNIQY | . | TRBJ2-4 | TRBV4-3
ASRPGTGFEDTQY | . | TRBJ2-3 | TRBV27
ASSQDPGGGETQY | . | TRBJ2-5 | TRBV4-1
ASSYRGTGRDTQY | few | TRBJ2-3 | TRBV7-8
ASSLPRKEETQY | . | TRBJ2-5 | TRBV7-3
ASSLKGPTEAF | . | TRBJ1-1 | TRBV5-1
ASNGQDPWALCYT | . | TRBJ1-2 | TRBV7-9
SSSRGPGRQPQH | . | TRBJ1-5 | TRBV20-1
ASSPDSYGYT | many | TRBJ1-2 | TRBV19
ASRTPGNEQY | few | TRBJ2-7 | TRBV2
ASSHVWTAASLATNEKLF | few | TRBJ1-4 | TRBV7-6
ASTVEDNYGYT | few | TRBJ1-2 | TRBV28
ASTARNRGHFAF | few | TRBJ1-1 | TRBV19
ASSLAGVPYEQY | few | TRBJ2-7 | TRBV27
ASGVFTGVPEAF | . | TRBJ1-1 | TRBV6-5
ASSHRAGANVLT | many | TRBJ2-6 | TRBV7-8
ASSGREGTDTQY | few | TRBJ2-3 | TRBV3-1
ASSFGSEGADTGELF | many | TRBJ2-2 | TRBV7-6
SVEDLASEFQETQY | few | TRBJ2-5 | TRBV29-1
ATSGGQASSYNEQF | few | TRBJ2-1 | TRBV24-1
ASSDPRHYGYT | few | TRBJ1-2 | TRBV12-3/TRBV12-4
ASSQEPQGNNQPQH | . | TRBJ1-5 | TRBV4-1
ASSEALGGVGETQY | many | TRBJ2-5 | TRBV6-1
ASKETADSNEKLF | many | TRBJ1-4 | TRBV7-2
ASSWGGGTYNEQF | many | TRBJ2-1 | TRBV7-2
ASSLGPGSGNTIY | . | TRBJ1-3 | TRBV27
ASSLEVNTEAF | many | TRBJ1-1 | TRBV7-6
ASSFLGVASGDTDTQY | . | TRBJ2-3 | TRBV7-9
ASSSPSGGLKDYEQY | . | TRBJ2-7 | TRBV7-8
AIRRRLAGGQESTDTQY | many | TRBJ2-3 | TRBV10-3
ASSLVATGDTQY | . | TRBJ2-3 | TRBV7-3
ASSVTGGYVNYT | . | TRBJ1-2 | TRBV19
SALDRGPNSPLH | few | TRBJ1-6 | TRBV20-1
ASSQGQGNNSPLH | . | TRBJ1-6 | TRBV4-1
ASSSPGLALNTGELF | many | TRBJ2-2 | TRBV27
ASSFHGSVIPGANVLT | few | TRBJ2-6 | TRBV7-9
ASSPGGGSYEQY | few | TRBJ2-7 | TRBV27